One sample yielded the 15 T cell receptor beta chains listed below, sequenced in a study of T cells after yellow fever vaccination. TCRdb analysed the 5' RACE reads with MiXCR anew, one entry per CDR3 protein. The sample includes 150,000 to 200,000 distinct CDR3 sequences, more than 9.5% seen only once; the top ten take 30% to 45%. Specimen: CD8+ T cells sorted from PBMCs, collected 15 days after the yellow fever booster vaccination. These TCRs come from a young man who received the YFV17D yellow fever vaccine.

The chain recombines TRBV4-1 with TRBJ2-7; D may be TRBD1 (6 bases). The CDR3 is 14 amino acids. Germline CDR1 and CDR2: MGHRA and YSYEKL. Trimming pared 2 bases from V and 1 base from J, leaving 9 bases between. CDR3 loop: CASSQTQGSYEQYF. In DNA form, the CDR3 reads TGCGCCAGCAGCCAAACACAGGGATCCTACGAGCAGTACTTC.

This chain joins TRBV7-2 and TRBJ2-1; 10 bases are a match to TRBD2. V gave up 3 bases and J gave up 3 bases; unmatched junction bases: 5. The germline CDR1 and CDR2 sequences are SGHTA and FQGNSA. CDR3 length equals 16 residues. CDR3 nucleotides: TGTGCCAGCAGCTTTAGCGGGGGGACAAACTACAATGAGCAGTTCTTC. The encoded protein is CASSFSGGTNYNEQFF.

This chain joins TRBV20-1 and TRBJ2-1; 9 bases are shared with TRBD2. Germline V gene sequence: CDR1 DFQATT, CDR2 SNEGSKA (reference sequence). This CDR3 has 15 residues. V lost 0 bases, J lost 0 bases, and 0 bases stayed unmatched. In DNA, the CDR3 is TGCAGTGCTAGAGATAGCGGGAGCTCCTACAATGAGCAGTTCTTC. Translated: CSARDSGSSYNEQFF.

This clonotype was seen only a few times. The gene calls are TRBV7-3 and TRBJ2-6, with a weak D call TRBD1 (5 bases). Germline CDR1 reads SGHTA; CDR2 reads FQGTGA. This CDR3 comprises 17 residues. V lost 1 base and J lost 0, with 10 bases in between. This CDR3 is CASSLNQGSSGANVLTF. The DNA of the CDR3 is TGTGCCAGCAGCTTAAACCAGGGCTCCTCTGGGGCCAACGTCCTGACTTTC.

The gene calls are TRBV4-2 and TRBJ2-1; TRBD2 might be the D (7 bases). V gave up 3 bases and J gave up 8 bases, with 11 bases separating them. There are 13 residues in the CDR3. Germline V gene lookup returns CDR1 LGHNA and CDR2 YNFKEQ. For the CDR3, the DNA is TGTGCCAGCAGCCAGTGGGGGGGCGATGAGCAGTTCTTC. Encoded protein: CASSQWGGDEQFF.

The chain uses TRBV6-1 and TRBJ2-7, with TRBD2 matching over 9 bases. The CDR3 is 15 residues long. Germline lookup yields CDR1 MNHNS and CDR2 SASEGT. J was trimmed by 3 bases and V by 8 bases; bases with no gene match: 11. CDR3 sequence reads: CASYKTSGFDYEQYF. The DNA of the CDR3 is TGTGCCAGCTATAAGACTAGCGGATTTGACTACGAGCAGTACTTC.

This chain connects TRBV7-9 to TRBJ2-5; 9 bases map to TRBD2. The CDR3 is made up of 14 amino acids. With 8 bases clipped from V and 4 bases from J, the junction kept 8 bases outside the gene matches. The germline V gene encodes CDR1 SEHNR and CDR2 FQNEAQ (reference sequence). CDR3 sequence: CASQRAGGPETQYF. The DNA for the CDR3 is TGTGCCAGCCAACGAGCGGGGGGCCCAGAGACCCAGTACTTC.

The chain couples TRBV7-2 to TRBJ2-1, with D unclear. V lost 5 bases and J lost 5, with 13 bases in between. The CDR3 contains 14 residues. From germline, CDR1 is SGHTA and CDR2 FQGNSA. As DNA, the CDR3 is TGTGCCAGCAGCGCCCCAGGACGCCACAATGAGCAGTTCTTC. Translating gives CASSAPGRHNEQFF. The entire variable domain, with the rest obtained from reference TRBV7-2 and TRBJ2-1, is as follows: GAGVSQSPSNKVTEKGKDVELRCDPISGHTALYWYRQSLGQGLEFLIYFQGNSAPDKSGLPSDRFSAERTGGSVSTLTIQRTQQEDSAVYLCASSAPGRHNEQFFGPGTRLTVL.

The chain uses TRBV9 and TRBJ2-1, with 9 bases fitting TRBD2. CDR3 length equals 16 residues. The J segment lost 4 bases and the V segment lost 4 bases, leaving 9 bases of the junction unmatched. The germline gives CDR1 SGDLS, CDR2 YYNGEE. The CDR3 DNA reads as TGTGCCAGCAGCCAGCGGCTAGCGGGGAGTTACAATGAGCAGTTCTTC. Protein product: CASSQRLAGSYNEQFF.

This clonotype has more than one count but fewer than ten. CDR3 protein: CASSFEWGQETQYF. The CDR3 bases are TGTGCCAGCAGCTTTGAATGGGGGCAAGAGACCCAGTACTTC. The chain carries TRBV5-6 and TRBJ2-5, with D perhaps assigned TRBD1 or TRBD2 (5 bases each). V lost 2 bases and J lost 2, with 10 bases in between. Germline CDR1 and CDR2: SGHDT and YYEEEE. The CDR3 has 14 residues.

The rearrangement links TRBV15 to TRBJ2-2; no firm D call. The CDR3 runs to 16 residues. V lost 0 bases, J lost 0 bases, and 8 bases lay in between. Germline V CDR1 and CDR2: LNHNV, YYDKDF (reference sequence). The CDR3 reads CATSRDRLPNTGELFF. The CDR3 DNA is TGTGCCACCAGCAGAGATCGGCTCCCGAACACCGGGGAGCTGTTTTTT.

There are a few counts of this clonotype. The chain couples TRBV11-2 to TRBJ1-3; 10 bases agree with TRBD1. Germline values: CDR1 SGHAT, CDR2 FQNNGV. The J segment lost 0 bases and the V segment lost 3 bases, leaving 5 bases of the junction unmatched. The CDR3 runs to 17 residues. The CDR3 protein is CASSLGTGAYSGNTIYF. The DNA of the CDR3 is TGTGCCAGCAGCTTGGGGACAGGGGCCTACTCTGGAAACACCATATATTTT.

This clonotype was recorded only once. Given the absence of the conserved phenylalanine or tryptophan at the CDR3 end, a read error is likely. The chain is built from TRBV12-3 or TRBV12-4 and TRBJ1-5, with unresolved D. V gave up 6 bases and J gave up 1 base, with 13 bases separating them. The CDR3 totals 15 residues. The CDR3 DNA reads TGTGCCAGCAGCCCCCCGGGAGCCAGCAATCAGCCCCAGCATTCT. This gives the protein CASSPPGASNQPQHS.

The CDR3 spells CSARLGNQPQHF. DNA for the CDR3: TGCAGTGCTAGATTGGGTAATCAGCCCCAGCATTTT. J is TRBJ1-5 and V is TRBV20-1; D ambiguous. V lost 2 bases and J 4 bases, leaving 6 bases between the germline ends. Germline assignment: CDR1 DFQATT and CDR2 SNEGSKA (reference sequence). The CDR3 contains 12 residues.

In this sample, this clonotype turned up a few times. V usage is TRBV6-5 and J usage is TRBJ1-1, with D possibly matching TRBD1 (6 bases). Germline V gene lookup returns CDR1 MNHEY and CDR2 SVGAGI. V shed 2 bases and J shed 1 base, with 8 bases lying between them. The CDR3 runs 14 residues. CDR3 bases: TGTGCCAGCAGTTACCAGGGGACGAACACTGAAGCTTTCTTT. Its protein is CASSYQGTNTEAFF.